This T cell receptor beta chain emerged from a study of blood T cell repertoires in COVID-19. Authors' data handling: Scientists estimated how many nucleated cells there were by amplifying reference gene primers. TCRdb's table, derived via immunoSEQ multiplex PCR, lists solely in-frame clones and lacks some. V, J and clone size were drawn from that table, and D and trimming were deduced from the DNA. The sample lists fewer than 250,000 clones; around 82% were seen once. This CDR3 spans 17 amino acids. Germline CDR1 KGHDR, CDR2 SFDVKD. The V gene lost 5 bases and the J gene lost 3 bases, with 21 bases spanning the gap.

The rearrangement links TRBV24-1 to TRBJ2-5, with a tentative D call TRBD2 (6 bases). This receptor was obtained from a woman aged 40 to 50 with active or convalescent COVID-19. Source material: peripheral blood. The CDR3 reads CATSVKSGEARKETQYF. CDR3 bases: TGTGCCACCAGTGTCAAATCGGGGGAGGCCCGTAAAGAGACCCAGTACTTC.